The 22 T cell receptor beta chains below all came from one sample that was sequenced in a study of T-cell memory formation after mild COVID-19. TCRdb recomputed calls from the 5' RACE reads with MiXCR, one row per CDR3 protein. The sample holds roughly 300,000 distinct CDR3 sequences; around 8% are singletons and the top ten take 20% to 25%. Sequencing used PBMCs or a T cell subset sorted from them (not recorded which). These receptor sequences come from a man younger than 35 who had mild COVID-19 (a few samples of this study predate the infection). Cell type and time point are not known.

Worth noting for this clonotype: A clone one base away is much larger, so this may be a read error. The rearrangement uses TRBV20-1 and TRBJ2-2; 8 nucleotides line up with TRBD2. Germline V gene data show CDR1 as DFQATT and CDR2 as SNEGSKA (reference sequence). The CDR3 consists of 14 residues. The CDR3 DNA reads TGCAGTGTAACCGGGACTAGGTCCACCGGGGATCTGTTTTTT. Protein product: CSVTGTRSTGDLFF.

A few counts support this clonotype. This rearrangement joins TRBV18 to TRBJ1-1, with D unclear. There are 15 residues in the CDR3. The V end was cut by 8 bases, the J end by 3 bases, with 19 bases between. The germline CDR1 and CDR2 sequences are KGHSH and LQKENI. CDR3 in amino acids: CASPNPGHRDTEAFF. The CDR3 bases are TGTGCCAGCCCGAATCCCGGGCACCGGGACACTGAAGCTTTCTTT.

The table lists this clonotype with a few counts. The chain couples TRBV5-1 to TRBJ1-5; weak D call: TRBD1 (6 bases). V dropped 3 bases and J dropped 7 bases, with 14 bases sitting between them. Germline V lookup: CDR1 SGHRS, CDR2 YFSETQ. The CDR3 is 14 residues long. The CDR3 region is CASSYTGLGQPQHF. The CDR3 DNA sequence: TGCGCCAGCAGCTATACAGGGTTGGGGCAGCCCCAGCATTTT.

This clonotype was recorded a few times. The V call is TRBV7-2, the J call TRBJ2-5, with 10 bases aligning to TRBD2. The CDR3 is 15 amino acids. CDR1 SGHTA and CDR2 FQGNSA come from the germline V gene. J was trimmed by 5 bases and V by 5 bases; bases with no gene match: 8. In DNA form, the CDR3 reads TGTGCCAGCAGCCCTACTAGCGGGGCCAGGGAGACCCAGTACTTC. Translating it yields CASSPTSGARETQYF.

This clonotype was seen a handful of times. The chain has TRBV15 and TRBJ2-2; D not certain. This CDR3 spans 17 amino acids. Germline V lookup: CDR1 LNHNV, CDR2 YYDKDF (reference sequence). The V gene lost 0 bases and the J gene lost 1 base, with 12 bases spanning the gap. The CDR3 coding sequence is TGTGCCACCAGCAGAGATAAGGGCAGATGGAACACCGGGGAGCTGTTTTTT. It is translated as CATSRDKGRWNTGELFF.

V is TRBV11-2 and J is TRBJ2-3; 7 nucleotides line up with TRBD2. The CDR3 is 16 amino acids. Losses at the gene ends were 5 bases for V and 5 bases for J; bases not matched to a gene: 13. Germline V gene data show CDR1 as SGHAT and CDR2 as FQNNGV. CDR3 coding DNA: TGTGCCAGCAGCCCCGGGACTATTTCTGGCGGAGATACGCAGTATTTT. It encodes CASSPGTISGGDTQYF.

This clonotype was seen repeatedly, ten times or more. The V call is TRBV20-1, the J call TRBJ1-2; 7 bases fit TRBD1. Per germline, CDR1 DFQATT and CDR2 SNEGSKA (reference sequence). CDR3 length: 15 amino acids. V lost 4 bases, J lost 5 bases, and 13 bases stayed unmatched. The CDR3 region is CSATTPGQSTYGYTF. DNA of the CDR3: TGCAGTGCTACAACTCCGGGACAGTCCACTTATGGCTACACCTTC.

This clonotype was detected a few times. This sequence joins TRBV2 and TRBJ2-5; D is undetermined. CDR1 and CDR2 from the germline V gene are SNHLY and FYNNEI. With 6 bases removed from V and 4 bases from J, the gap between germline ends came to 18 bases. The CDR3 extends over 15 amino acids. The CDR3 reads CASRPPLGGRETQYF. The DNA for the CDR3 is TGTGCCAGCAGGCCCCCCCTCGGCGGACGAGAGACCCAGTACTTC. Full variable domain (remainder filled in from reference TRBV2 and TRBJ2-5): EPEVTQTPSHQVTQMGQEVILRCVPISNHLYFYWYRQILGQKVEFLVSFYNNEISEKSEIFDDQFSVERPDGSNFTLKIRSTKLEDSAMYFCASRPPLGGRETQYFGPGTRLLVL.

This clonotype has just a few counts. The V call is TRBV29-1, the J call TRBJ1-1; D is uncertain. Germline V gene sequence: CDR1 SQVTM, CDR2 ANQGSEA. With 5 bases removed from V and 5 bases from J, the gap between germline ends came to 15 bases. The CDR3 spans 13 residues. The CDR3 DNA follows: TGCAGCGTTACGCGGACCGATTTTACTGAAGCTTTCTTT. Translation: CSVTRTDFTEAFF.

This clonotype was seen a few times. CDR3 region: CSAGRGPDGYTF. In DNA, the CDR3 is TGCAGTGCTGGCAGGGGGCCCGATGGCTACACCTTC. The rearrangement links TRBV20-1 to TRBJ1-2; 8 bases match TRBD1. The CDR3 extends over 12 amino acids. Germline trimming cut 5 bases from V and 6 bases from J; bases unmatched to any gene: 5. The germline gives CDR1 DFQATT, CDR2 SNEGSKA (reference sequence).

J is TRBJ2-3 and V is TRBV7-9; D may be TRBD2 (7 bases). V lost 4 bases to trimming and J lost 6 bases, with 14 bases between them. The germline V gene has CDR1 SEHNR and CDR2 FQNEAQ (reference sequence). CDR3 length: 14 amino acids. CDR3: CASSSRKGGDTQYF. For the CDR3, the DNA is TGTGCCAGCAGCTCCAGAAAGGGGGGGGATACGCAGTATTTT.

This clonotype appeared a few times. The chain couples TRBV7-8 to TRBJ1-5, with D possibly TRBD1 on 5 matching bases. Germline CDR1 reads SGHVS; CDR2 reads FQNEAQ. The CDR3 covers 14 residues. Trimming stripped 5 bases from V and 9 bases from J, with 17 bases between. CDR3 region: CASSPGWGSGPQHF. The CDR3 nucleotides are TGTGCCAGCAGCCCCGGGTGGGGGAGCGGGCCCCAGCATTTT.

This clonotype was seen at least ten times. This chain uses TRBV7-9 with TRBJ1-5, with no clear D. In germline, CDR1 is SEHNR, CDR2 FQNEAQ (reference sequence). The CDR3 extends over 14 amino acids. V lost 3 bases, J lost 3 bases, and 9 bases lay in between. CDR3 amino acids: CASSFSDTNQPQHF. In DNA, the CDR3 is TGTGCCAGCAGCTTTAGTGACACCAATCAGCCCCAGCATTTT.

The rearrangement links TRBV7-2 to TRBJ2-7, with D unresolved. Per germline, CDR1 SGHTA and CDR2 FQGNSA. Between the trimmed V and J ends, which lost 5 bases and 8 bases, there was a span of 13 bases. The CDR3 spans 12 residues. The CDR3 coding sequence is TGTGCCAGCAGCAAAGTCGGTCTCAAGCAGTACGTC. Translated, it gives CASSKVGLKQYV.

This clonotype was seen a handful of times. This rearrangement joins TRBV16 to TRBJ2-6; TRBD1 matches at 7 bases. The CDR3 is made up of 18 amino acids. The junction had 11 bases not matched to a gene; V was cut back by 6 bases and J by 0 bases. Germline V CDR1 and CDR2: KGHSY, FQNENV. CDR3 nucleotides: TGTGCCAGCAGTCCGGGACAGCCTTTGCTCTCTGGGGCCAACGTCCTGACTTTC. The encoded protein is CASSPGQPLLSGANVLTF.

This clonotype was seen a handful of times. Here the CDR3 reads CALSGSSGNTIYF. The DNA for the CDR3 is TGTGCCTTATCAGGGAGCTCTGGAAACACCATATATTTT. The chain recombines TRBV30 with TRBJ1-3, with D perhaps matching TRBD1 (5 bases). Between the trimmed V and J ends, which lost 7 bases and 0 bases, there was a span of 10 bases. This CDR3 has 13 residues. The germline V gene has CDR1 GTSNPN and CDR2 SVGIG (reference sequence).

This clonotype was found a few times. The V call is TRBV28, the J call TRBJ2-5, with 12 bases matching TRBD2. The germline V gene encodes CDR1 MDHEN and CDR2 SYDVKM. V lost 10 bases and J lost 5; bases outside the gene matches: 8. CDR3 length equals 14 residues. The DNA for the CDR3 is TGTGCCACCGCTAGCGGGGGGGCCGGGGAGACCCAGTACTTC. Translating it yields CATASGGAGETQYF. The full variable domain, with the rest looked up from reference TRBV28 and TRBJ2-5, is DVKVTQSSRYLVKRTGEKVFLECVQDMDHENMFWYRQDPGLGLRLIYFSYDVKMKEKGDIPEGYSVSREKKERFSLILESASTNQTSMYLCATASGGAGETQYFGPGTRLLVL.

This clonotype was found a few times. The chain links TRBV5-4 to TRBJ1-3; 7 bases are shared with TRBD1. From germline, CDR1 is SGHNT and CDR2 YYREEE (reference sequence). J was trimmed by 2 bases and V by 4 bases; bases with no gene match: 3. The CDR3 sequence is 14 residues long. CDR3 bases: TGTGCCAGCAGCCCAGGGGGGGCTGGAAACACCATATATTTT. It translates to CASSPGGAGNTIYF.

This clonotype has just a few counts. The genes are TRBV28 and TRBJ2-1; the D gene could be TRBD1 or TRBD2 (6 bases each). Germline CDR1 reads MDHEN; CDR2 reads SYDVKM. This CDR3 contains 13 residues. V lost 6 bases and J lost 11, with 17 bases in between. The chain's CDR3 is CASSGGLGLQQFF. CDR3 nucleotide sequence: TGTGCCAGCAGCGGGGGCCTCGGGTTACAGCAGTTCTTC.

This clonotype was recorded many times. The V gene is TRBV4-1, the J gene TRBJ1-4; D unclear. From germline, CDR1 is MGHRA and CDR2 YSYEKL. The CDR3 sequence is 14 residues long. The germline V and J ends were trimmed by 4 bases and 5 bases, with 11 bases remaining between them. This chain's CDR3 is CASSRRLSNEKLFF. The CDR3 DNA follows: TGCGCCAGCAGCCGCCGGCTTTCAAATGAAAAACTGTTTTTT.

The rearrangement links TRBV12-3 or TRBV12-4 to TRBJ2-1; D unclear. V lost 3 bases, J lost 5 bases, and 11 bases lay in between. This CDR3 spans 14 amino acids. The CDR3 loop is CASSFGHANNEQFF. The CDR3 nucleotides read TGTGCCAGCAGTTTCGGCCATGCAAACAATGAGCAGTTCTTC.

Only a few counts were recorded for this clonotype. One end of the junction varies from germline; a read error may be responsible. The J gene is TRBJ2-6, the V gene TRBV7-7; 12 positions match TRBD1. Germline assignment: CDR1 SSHAT and CDR2 FNYEAQ (reference sequence). This CDR3 spans 19 amino acids. The CDR3 region has the DNA TGTGCTAGCAGCTCAACCCCGGGACAGGGGGCGACCGGGGCCAACGTCCTGACTTTC. Amino acids: CASSSTPGQGATGANVLTF.